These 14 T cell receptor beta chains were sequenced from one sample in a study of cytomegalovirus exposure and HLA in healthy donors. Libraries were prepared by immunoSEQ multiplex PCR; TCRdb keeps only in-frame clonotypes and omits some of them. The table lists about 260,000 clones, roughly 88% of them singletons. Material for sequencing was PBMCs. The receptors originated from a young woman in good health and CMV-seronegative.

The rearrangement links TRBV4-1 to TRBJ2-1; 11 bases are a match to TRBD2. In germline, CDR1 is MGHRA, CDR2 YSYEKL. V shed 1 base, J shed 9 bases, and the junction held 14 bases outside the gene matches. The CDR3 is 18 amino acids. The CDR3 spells CASSQVSGGLAGGSEQFF. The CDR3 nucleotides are TGCGCCAGCAGCCAAGTCTCTGGCGGGCTAGCGGGAGGAAGTGAGCAGTTCTTC.

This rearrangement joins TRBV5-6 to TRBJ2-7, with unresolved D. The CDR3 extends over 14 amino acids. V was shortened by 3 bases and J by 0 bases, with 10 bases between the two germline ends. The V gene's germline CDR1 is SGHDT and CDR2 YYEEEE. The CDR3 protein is CASSYYSSSYEQYF. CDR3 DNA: TGTGCCAGCAGCTACTACAGCAGCTCCTACGAGCAGTACTTC.

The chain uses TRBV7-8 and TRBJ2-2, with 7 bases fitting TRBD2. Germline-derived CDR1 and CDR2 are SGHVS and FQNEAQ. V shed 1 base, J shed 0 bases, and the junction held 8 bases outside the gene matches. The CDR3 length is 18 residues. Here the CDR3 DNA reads TGTGCCAGCAGCTTAGTAACCGTTGCGGGAGCGAACACCGGGGAGCTGTTTTTT. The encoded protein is CASSLVTVAGANTGELFF.

In nucleotides, the CDR3 is TGTGCCACCATGTCCGGGACCTCCTACGAGCAGTACTTC. This gives the protein CATMSGTSYEQYF. V and J are TRBV21-1 and TRBJ2-7. TRBV21-1 has pseudogene status. There are 13 residues in the CDR3.

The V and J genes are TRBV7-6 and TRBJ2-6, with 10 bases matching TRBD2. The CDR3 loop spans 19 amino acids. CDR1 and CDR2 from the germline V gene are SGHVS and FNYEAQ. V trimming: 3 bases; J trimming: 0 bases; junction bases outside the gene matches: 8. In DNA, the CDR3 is TGTGCCAGCAGCTTGGAGCGGGAGGGTAATCCCTCTGGGGCCAACGTCCTGACTTTC. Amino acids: CASSLEREGNPSGANVLTF.

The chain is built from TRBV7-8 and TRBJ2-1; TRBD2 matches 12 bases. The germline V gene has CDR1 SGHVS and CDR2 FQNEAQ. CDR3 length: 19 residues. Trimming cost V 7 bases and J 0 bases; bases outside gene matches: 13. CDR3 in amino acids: CASNGGLAGSISSYNEQFF. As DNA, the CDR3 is TGTGCCAGCAACGGGGGACTAGCGGGCAGTATAAGCTCCTACAATGAGCAGTTCTTC.

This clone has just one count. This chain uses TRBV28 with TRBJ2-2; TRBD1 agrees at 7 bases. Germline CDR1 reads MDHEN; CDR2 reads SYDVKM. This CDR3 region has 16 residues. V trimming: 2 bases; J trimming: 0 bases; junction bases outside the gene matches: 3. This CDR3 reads CASSLVQGANTGELFF. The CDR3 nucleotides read TGTGCCAGCAGTTTAGTTCAGGGGGCGAACACCGGGGAGCTGTTTTTT.

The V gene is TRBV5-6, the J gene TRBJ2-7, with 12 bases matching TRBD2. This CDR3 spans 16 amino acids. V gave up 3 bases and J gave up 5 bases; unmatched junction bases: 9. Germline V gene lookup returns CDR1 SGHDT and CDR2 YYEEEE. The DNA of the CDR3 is TGTGCCAGCAGCTCAAGACTAGCGGGAGTTCTAGACGAGCAGTACTTC. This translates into CASSSRLAGVLDEQYF. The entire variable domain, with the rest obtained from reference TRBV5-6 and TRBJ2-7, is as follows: DAGVTQSPTHLIKTRGQQVTLRCSPKSGHDTVSWYQQALGQGPQFIFQYYEEEERQRGNFPDRFSGHQFPNYSSELNVNALLLGDSALYLCASSSRLAGVLDEQYFGPGTRLTVT.

CDR3 protein: CASSQGGFQPQHF. The CDR3, as DNA: TGTGCCAGCAGCCAAGGGGGGTTTCAGCCCCAGCATTTT. The J gene is TRBJ1-5, the V gene TRBV14; tentative D call: TRBD1 (5 bases). The CDR3 contains 13 residues. V lost 1 base to trimming and J lost 6 bases, with 7 bases between them. In germline, CDR1 is SGHDN, CDR2 FVKESK.

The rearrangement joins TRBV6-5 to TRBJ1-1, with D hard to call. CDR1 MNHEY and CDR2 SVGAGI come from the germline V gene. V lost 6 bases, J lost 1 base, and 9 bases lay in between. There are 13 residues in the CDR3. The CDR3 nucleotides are TGTGCCAGCAGCCCAGAGGGGAACACTGAAGCTTTCTTT. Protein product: CASSPEGNTEAFF.

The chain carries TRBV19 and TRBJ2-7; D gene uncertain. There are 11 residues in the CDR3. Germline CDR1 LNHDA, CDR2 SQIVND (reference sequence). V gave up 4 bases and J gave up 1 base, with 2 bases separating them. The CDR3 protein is CASSNSYEQYF. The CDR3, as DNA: TGTGCCAGTAGTAATTCCTACGAGCAGTACTTC.

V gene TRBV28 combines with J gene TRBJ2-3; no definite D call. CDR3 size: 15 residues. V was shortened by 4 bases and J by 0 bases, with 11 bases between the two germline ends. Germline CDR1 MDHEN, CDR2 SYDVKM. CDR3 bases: TGTGCCAGCAGTTCCCCCCGGTCGAGCACAGATACGCAGTATTTT. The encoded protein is CASSSPRSSTDTQYF.

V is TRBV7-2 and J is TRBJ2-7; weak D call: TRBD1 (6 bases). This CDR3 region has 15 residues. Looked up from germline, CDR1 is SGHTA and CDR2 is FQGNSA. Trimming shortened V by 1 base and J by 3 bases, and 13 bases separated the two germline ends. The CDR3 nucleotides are TGTGCCAGCAGCTTAGGTTCCAGGGGAATCTACGAGCAGTACTTC. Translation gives CASSLGSRGIYEQYF.

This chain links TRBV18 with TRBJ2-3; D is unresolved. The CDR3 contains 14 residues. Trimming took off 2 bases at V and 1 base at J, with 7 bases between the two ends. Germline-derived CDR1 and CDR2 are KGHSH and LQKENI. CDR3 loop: CASSPFAGTDTQYF. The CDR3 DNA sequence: TGTGCCAGCTCACCATTCGCTGGCACAGATACGCAGTATTTT.